This is a list of T cell receptor beta chains from one sample in a study of long-term antiretroviral therapy in people with HIV. Generated by immunoSEQ multiplex PCR, the TCRdb table keeps only in-frame clones and is missing some. The data show some 22,000 clones, more than 70% seen once. Sequenced material: unsorted PBMCs, taken 1.3 years after starting antiretroviral therapy. These receptors were taken from a man aged 55 to 69 with HIV. CDR3s include the opening cysteine and the closing phenylalanine or tryptophan. A D gene is named only where the DNA matches it firmly. Clone size is stated in some rows and not others, as once, few, many or a class when expanded.

size	D	J	V	DNA	CDR3
NA	NA	TRBJ1-4	TRBV30	TGTGCCTGGAGTGTACTTACCTGGGAAGAGTCCGAAAAACTGTTTTTT	CAWSVLTWEESEKLFF
NA	TRBD1	TRBJ2-1	TRBV14	TGTGCCAGCAGCCGATTCCGGGACAGCAACCTCAATGAGCAGTTCTTC	CASSRFRDSNLNEQFF
NA	TRBD1	TRBJ1-1	TRBV30	TGTGCCTGGACCACCACAACAGGGACAGGAGCTTTCTTT	CAWTTTTGTGAFF
NA	NA	TRBJ1-1	TRBV27	TGTGCCAGCAGTTTGTCACCGGGGGGTTTAGGCACTGAAGCTTTCTTT	CASSLSPGGLGTEAFF
NA	NA	TRBJ1-1	TRBV11-3	TGTGCCAGCAGCTTAACAACGAACACTGAAGCTTTCTTT	CASSLTTNTEAFF
few	NA	TRBJ2-7	TRBV7-2	TGTGCCAGCAGCCCCATCCGAGATACCTACGAGCAGTACTTC	CASSPIRDTYEQYF
NA	TRBD1	TRBJ1-1	TRBV5-4	TGTGCCAGCAGCTGGACAGGGGCGAGCACTGAAGCTTTCTTT	CASSWTGASTEAFF
once	TRBD1	TRBJ1-3	TRBV5-1	TGCGCCAGCAGCTCACAGGGGGCTGTTGGAAACACCATATATTTT	CASSSQGAVGNTIYF
NA	TRBD2	TRBJ2-1	TRBV5-1	TGCGCCAGCAGCCGCGCTGGCGGGGGGTCCTACAATGAGCAGTTCTTC	CASSRAGGGSYNEQFF
few	NA	TRBJ1-1	TRBV11-1	TGTGCCAGCAGCTTAAGTGCAGTTATGAACACTGAAGCTTTCTTT	CASSLSAVMNTEAFF
NA	NA	TRBJ2-7	TRBV27	TGTGCCAGCAGTTTATCTGTCCAGGGCCAGATCTACGAGCAGTACTTC	CASSLSVQGQIYEQYF
NA	TRBD2	TRBJ2-3	TRBV6-5	TGTGCCAGCAGGAGAGCGGGAGGGCCAGATACGCAGTATTTT	CASRRAGGPDTQYF
NA	TRBD2	TRBJ2-2	TRBV7-8	TGTGCCAGCAGCCCACCGGGACTAGAGAGAACCGGGGAGCTGTTTTTT	CASSPPGLERTGELFF
NA	TRBD2	TRBJ2-1	TRBV7-9	TGTGCCAGCAGCATTCCTCTATTTAGCGGGAGGCGAAGAAGGAATGAGCAGTTCTTC	CASSIPLFSGRRRRNEQFF
few	TRBD1	TRBJ1-5	TRBV6-1	TGTGCCAGCAGTGAAGGCATACAGGGGGCAGATCAGCCCCAGCATTTT	CASSEGIQGADQPQHF
NA	TRBD2	TRBJ2-3	TRBV10-3	TGTGCCATCAGGACTAGCGTATCCCTGGGGACAGATACGCAGTATTTT	CAIRTSVSLGTDTQYF
once	TRBD1	TRBJ2-5	TRBV29-1	TGCAGCGTTGATCTTGGGACAGGGGATCTCCAAGAGACCCAGTACTTC	CSVDLGTGDLQETQYF
NA	NA	TRBJ1-1	TRBV9	TGTGCCAGCAGCCCCCCACGGGATCTAGCTGAAGCTTTCTTT	CASSPPRDLAEAFF
NA	NA	TRBJ2-1	TRBV29-1	TGCAGCGTTGATAAGGGGAAACGGGGTTTCGATGAGCAGTTCTTC	CSVDKGKRGFDEQFF
NA	NA	TRBJ1-3	TRBV6-1	TGTGCCAGCAGTGAAGTTGGGGGGTTGGTGCGTGGAAACACCATATATTTT	CASSEVGGLVRGNTIYF
NA	TRBD2	TRBJ2-7	TRBV5-1	TGCGCCAGCAGCGCGGAGGGTGGTGGACTAGCGGGGGGCTACGAGCAGTACTTC	CASSAEGGGLAGGYEQYF
NA	NA	TRBJ1-3	TRBV9	TGTGCCAGCAGCGTAGCGCCGATCAGCGGGGACACCATATATTTT	CASSVAPISGDTIYF